Described below is a single TCR beta chain sequence and its context. These data are taken from a study of T cell changes during pregnancy in multiple sclerosis. CDR1 is MNHNY and CDR2 is SVGAGI in the germline V gene (reference sequence). V dropped 0 bases and J dropped 4; count of bases not matched to a gene: 5. The CDR3 runs 16 residues. The assay was immunoSEQ multiplex PCR, and TCRdb's table has in-frame clones only and misses some. Altogether more than 10,000 clones are present, about 87% being singletons, with the ten largest covering more than 6%. The TCR comes from a female donor in good health, enrolled as a control in a pregnancy study. The chain has TRBV6-6 and TRBJ1-2; TRBD1 matches at 10 bases. The source material was CD8+ T cells from peripheral blood mononuclear cells, sampled in the second trimester of pregnancy. Written as DNA, the CDR3 is TGTGCCAGCAGTTACTCCGGGACAGGGGCACTCTATGGCTACACCTTC. It codes for CASSYSGTGALYGYTF.